The rows below give T cell receptor beta chains drawn from one sample of a study of T cell repertoires in cytomegalovirus infection. TCRdb analysed the reads with MiXCR anew, one entry per CDR3 protein. The table has roughly 120,000 distinct CDR3 sequences, more than 30% seen once. These receptors' antigens are unknown. Specimen: CD8+ T cells from cultured PBMCs, collected from culture after CMV antigen stimulation. The source is a human donor in good health (CMV status not recorded). Some clones in this sample may be carry-over from other donors' samples. Each CDR3 is given without its conserved first and last residue.

length: 12; V: TRBV4-2; J: TRBJ1-2; CDR3: ASSHDQGALGYT
length: 11; V: TRBV7-6; J: TRBJ1-6; CDR3: ASSFGKESPLH
length: 12; V: TRBV4-1; J: TRBJ2-7; CDR3: ASSPGQGWSEQY
length: 13; V: TRBV11-1; J: TRBJ1-1; CDR3: ASSFAGTGITEAF
length: 13; V: TRBV6-1; J: TRBJ1-1; CDR3: ASSEKKGGGDEAF
length: 14; V: TRBV27; J: TRBJ2-1; CDR3: ASSFPPRGGYNEQF
length: 12; V: TRBV28; J: TRBJ2-3; CDR3: ASTPTGLGDTQY
length: 12; V: TRBV25-1; J: TRBJ2-7; CDR3: ASSATGNPYEQY
length: 10; V: TRBV10-2; J: TRBJ2-7; CDR3: ASRYNSYEQY
length: 13; V: TRBV11-2; J: TRBJ2-1; CDR3: ASSYIAGGHNEQF
length: 14; V: TRBV7-9; J: TRBJ2-7; CDR3: ASSPGASGNSYEQY
length: 17; V: TRBV20-1; J: TRBJ2-3; CDR3: SARGELAGRAVSTDTQY
length: 10; V: TRBV6-2/TRBV6-3; J: TRBJ2-1; CDR3: ASSLIWNEQF
length: 12; V: TRBV6-5; J: TRBJ1-1; CDR3: ASSYGTEGTEAF
length: 10; V: TRBV7-8; J: TRBJ2-7; CDR3: ASSSFSDEQY
length: 10; V: TRBV7-6; J: TRBJ2-7; CDR3: ASRDGTYEQY
length: 9; V: TRBV27; J: TRBJ1-1; CDR3: ATRRNTEAF
length: 14; V: TRBV6-6; J: TRBJ2-1; CDR3: ASRPQGMESHNEQF
length: 13; V: TRBV24-1; J: TRBJ2-2; CDR3: ATSPGTRDTGELF
length: 14; V: TRBV27; J: TRBJ2-3; CDR3: ASRHGPSGVRDTQY
length: 13; V: TRBV5-1; J: TRBJ2-7; CDR3: ASSLTFTTRYEQY
length: 15; V: TRBV6-2/TRBV6-3; J: TRBJ2-7; CDR3: ASSYFPGQGPTYEQY
length: 14; V: TRBV4-3; J: TRBJ1-4; CDR3: ASSPTREEVGEKLF
length: 16; V: TRBV2; J: TRBJ2-3; CDR3: ASSEVNGAGGPRDTQY
length: 15; V: TRBV7-8; J: TRBJ1-1; CDR3: ASSPNRGGRWIAEAF
length: 14; V: TRBV5-1; J: TRBJ1-1; CDR3: ASSATRDGANTEAF
length: 15; V: TRBV12-3/TRBV12-4; J: TRBJ1-1; CDR3: ASSLGGGVYMNTEAF
length: 9; V: TRBV29-1; J: TRBJ1-2; CDR3: SVEKRYGYT
length: 13; V: TRBV6-1; J: TRBJ2-3; CDR3: ASSEGVSRADTQY
length: 13; V: TRBV7-9; J: TRBJ2-5; CDR3: ASSFPGTGQETQY
length: 11; V: TRBV7-8; J: TRBJ2-1; CDR3: ASSSGFYNEQF
length: 12; V: TRBV27; J: TRBJ1-2; CDR3: ASSLGTENYGYT
length: 12; V: TRBV5-1; J: TRBJ2-1; CDR3: ASTASGGYNEQF
length: 11; V: TRBV19; J: TRBJ2-2; CDR3: ASRLDYTGELF
length: 10; V: TRBV27; J: TRBJ2-2; CDR3: ASSFYPGELF
length: 10; V: TRBV28; J: TRBJ2-7; CDR3: ASSFGRLEQY
length: 18; V: TRBV6-1; J: TRBJ2-5; CDR3: ASRSMAGQGVSKSQETQY
length: 17; V: TRBV9; J: TRBJ2-1; CDR3: ASSGKLPSGGASYNEQF
length: 14; V: TRBV7-3; J: TRBJ2-1; CDR3: ASSLGASGNYNEQF
length: 13; V: TRBV6-1; J: TRBJ2-5; CDR3: ASRFDRGPQETQY
length: 13; V: TRBV4-1; J: TRBJ2-7; CDR3: ASSQPPGGGSEQY
length: 8; V: TRBV12-3/TRBV12-4; J: TRBJ2-3; CDR3: ASKADTQY
length: 10; V: TRBV27; J: TRBJ1-2; CDR3: ASSGTGNGYT
length: 12; V: TRBV6-4; J: TRBJ2-1; CDR3: ASSRDRDRNEQF
length: 11; V: TRBV12-3/TRBV12-4; J: TRBJ1-2; CDR3: ASSPGQNYGYT